This T cell receptor beta chain derives from a study of shared clonotypes between healthy human individuals. Study conclusions and caveats: Limited genetic and exposure-history diversity came from having few donors. Naive CD4 clonotypes were shared across a few donors at about 5.2%.

Donors comprised only Caucasian adults living in Nashville, Tennessee. Data came from immunoSEQ multiplex PCR; TCRdb stores just in-frame clones and leaves some out. The table has more than 2,000,000 clones, approximately 92% seen once. A remark on this clone: As yet, its antigen is unknown.

Trimming removed 5 bases from V and 1 base from J, with 12 bases in between. Germline values: CDR1 MNHNS, CDR2 SASEGT. CDR3 length: 15 amino acids. This TCR was sampled from a man aged 18 to 29 in good health. V and J are TRBV6-1 and TRBJ2-1; perhaps TRBD1 as D (6 bases). The sample taken for sequencing was naive CD4+ T cells sorted from blood. The sample's subset: CD45RA+ positively selected. The CDR3 reads CASSLTGQSYNEQFF. The CDR3 region has the DNA TGTGCCAGCAGTTTGACAGGACAGTCCTACAATGAGCAGTTCTTC.